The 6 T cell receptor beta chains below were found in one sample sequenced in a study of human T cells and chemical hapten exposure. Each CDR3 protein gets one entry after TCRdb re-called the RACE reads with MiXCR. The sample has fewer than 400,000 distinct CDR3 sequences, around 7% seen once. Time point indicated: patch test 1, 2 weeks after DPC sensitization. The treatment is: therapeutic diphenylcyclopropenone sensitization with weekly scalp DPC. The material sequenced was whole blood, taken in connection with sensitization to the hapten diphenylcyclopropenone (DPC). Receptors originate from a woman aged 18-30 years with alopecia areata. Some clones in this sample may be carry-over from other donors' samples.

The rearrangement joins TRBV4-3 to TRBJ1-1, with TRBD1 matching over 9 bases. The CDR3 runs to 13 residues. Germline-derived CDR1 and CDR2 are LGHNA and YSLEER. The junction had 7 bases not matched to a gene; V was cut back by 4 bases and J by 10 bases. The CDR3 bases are TGCGCCAGCAGCCTGAGACAGGGGGTAGGAGCTTTCTTT. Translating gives CASSLRQGVGAFF.

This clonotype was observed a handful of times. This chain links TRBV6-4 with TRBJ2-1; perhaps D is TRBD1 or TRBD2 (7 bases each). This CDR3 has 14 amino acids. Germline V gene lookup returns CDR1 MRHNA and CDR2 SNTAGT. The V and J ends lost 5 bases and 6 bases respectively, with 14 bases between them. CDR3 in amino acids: CASSPGGGFNEQFF. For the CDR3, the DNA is TGTGCCAGCAGTCCAGGGGGGGGGTTCAATGAGCAGTTCTTC.

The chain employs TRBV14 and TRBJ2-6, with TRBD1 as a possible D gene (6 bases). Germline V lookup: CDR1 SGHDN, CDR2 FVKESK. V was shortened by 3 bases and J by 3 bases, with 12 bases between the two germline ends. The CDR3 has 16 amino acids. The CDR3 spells CASSQRTAIGANVLTF. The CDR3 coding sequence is TGTGCCAGCAGCCAGAGGACAGCCATTGGGGCCAACGTCCTGACTTTC.

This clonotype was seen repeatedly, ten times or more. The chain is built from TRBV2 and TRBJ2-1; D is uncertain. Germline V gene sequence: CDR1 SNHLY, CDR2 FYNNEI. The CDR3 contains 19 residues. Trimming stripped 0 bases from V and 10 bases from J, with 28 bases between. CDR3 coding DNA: TGTGCCAGCAGTGAAGCTCCCCCCCTCCGGCCTGTCACACATAGCGAGCAGTTCTTC. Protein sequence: CASSEAPPLRPVTHSEQFF.

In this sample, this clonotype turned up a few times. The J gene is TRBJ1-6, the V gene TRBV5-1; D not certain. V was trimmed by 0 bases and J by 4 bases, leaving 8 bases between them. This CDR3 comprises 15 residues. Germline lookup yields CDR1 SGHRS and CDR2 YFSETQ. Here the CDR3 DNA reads TGCGCCAGCAGCTTGGGAACGGCATATAATTCACCCCTCCACTTT. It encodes CASSLGTAYNSPLHF. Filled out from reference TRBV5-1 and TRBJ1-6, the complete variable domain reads KAGVTQTPRYLIKTRGQQVTLSCSPISGHRSVSWYQQTPGQGLQFLFEYFSETQRNKGNFPGRFSGRQFSNSRSEMNVSTLELGDSALYLCASSLGTAYNSPLHFGNGTRLTVT.

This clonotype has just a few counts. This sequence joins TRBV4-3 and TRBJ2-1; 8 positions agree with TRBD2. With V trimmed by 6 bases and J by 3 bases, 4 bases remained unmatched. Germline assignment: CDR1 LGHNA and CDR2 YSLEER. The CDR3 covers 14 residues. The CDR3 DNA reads TGCGCCAGCAGTGACAGCGGGGGCTACAATGAGCAGTTCTTC. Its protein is CASSDSGGYNEQFF.